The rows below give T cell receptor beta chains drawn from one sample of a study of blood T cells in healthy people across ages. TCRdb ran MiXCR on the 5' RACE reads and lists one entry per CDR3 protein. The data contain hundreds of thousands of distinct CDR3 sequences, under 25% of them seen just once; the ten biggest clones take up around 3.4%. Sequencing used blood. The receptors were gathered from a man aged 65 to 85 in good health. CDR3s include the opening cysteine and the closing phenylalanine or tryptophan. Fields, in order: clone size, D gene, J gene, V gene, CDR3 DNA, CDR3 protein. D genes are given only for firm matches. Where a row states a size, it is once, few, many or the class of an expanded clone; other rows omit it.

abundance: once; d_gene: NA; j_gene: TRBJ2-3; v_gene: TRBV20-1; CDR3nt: TGCAGTGCAAGAGAGGGCCTTACCGTTTCCTCTACGCAGTATTTT; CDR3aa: CSAREGLTVSSTQYF
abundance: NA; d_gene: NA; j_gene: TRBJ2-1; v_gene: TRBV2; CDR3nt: TGTGCCAGCAGCGTAACCGGGACTCTCTCCTACAATGAGCAGTTCTTC; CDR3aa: CASSVTGTLSYNEQFF
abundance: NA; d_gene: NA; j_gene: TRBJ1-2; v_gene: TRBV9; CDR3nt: TGTGCCAGCAGCGAAACCCTAGGTCCTAACTATGGCTACACCTTC; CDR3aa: CASSETLGPNYGYTF
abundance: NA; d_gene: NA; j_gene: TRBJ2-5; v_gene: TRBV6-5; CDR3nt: TGTGCCAGCAGTTACTCCCCCGGGGTATCCTACAATGAGCAGCTCTTC; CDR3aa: CASSYSPGVSYNEQLF
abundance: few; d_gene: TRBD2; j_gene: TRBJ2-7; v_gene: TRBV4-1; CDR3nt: TGCGCCAGCAGCCAGGACATTACACTAGCGGGAACCTACGAGCAGTACTTC; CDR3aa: CASSQDITLAGTYEQYF
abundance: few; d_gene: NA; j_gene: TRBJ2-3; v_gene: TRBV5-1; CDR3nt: TGCGCCAGCAGCTTGGCTTACAGCACAGATACGCAGTATTTT; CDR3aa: CASSLAYSTDTQYF
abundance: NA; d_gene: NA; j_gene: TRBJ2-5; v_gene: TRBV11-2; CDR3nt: TGTGCCAGCAGCTTTTACGGTAACCAAGAGACCCAGTACTTC; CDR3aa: CASSFYGNQETQYF
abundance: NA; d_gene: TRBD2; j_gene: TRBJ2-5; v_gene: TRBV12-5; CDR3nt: TGTGCTAGTGGTACCGGACTAGCGGGGCCTCAGTACTTC; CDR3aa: CASGTGLAGPQYF
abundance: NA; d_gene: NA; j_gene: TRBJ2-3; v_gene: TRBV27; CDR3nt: TGTGCCAGCAGTTTATCGTTGGTTTCCTCCTACACAGATACGCAGTATTTT; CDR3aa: CASSLSLVSSYTDTQYF
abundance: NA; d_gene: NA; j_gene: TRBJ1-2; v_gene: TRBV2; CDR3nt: TGTGCCAGCAGTGCTACAGAAAGGGGTGGCTACACCTTC; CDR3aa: CASSATERGGYTF
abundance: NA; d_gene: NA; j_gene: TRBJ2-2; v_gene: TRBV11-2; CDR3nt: TGTGCCAGCAGCCCTGTTAGCGGAGGGGTCACCGGGGAGCTGTTTTTT; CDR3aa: CASSPVSGGVTGELFF
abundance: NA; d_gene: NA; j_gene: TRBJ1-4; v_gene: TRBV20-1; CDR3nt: TGCAGTGCTAGACCGGGGACTAATGAAAAGCTGTTTTTT; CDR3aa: CSARPGTNEKLFF
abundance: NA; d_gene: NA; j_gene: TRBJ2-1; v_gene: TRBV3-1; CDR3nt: TGTGCCATGGGTTTGAGGAGTTCCAGGAGCAATGAGCAGTTCTTC; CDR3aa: CAMGLRSSRSNEQFF
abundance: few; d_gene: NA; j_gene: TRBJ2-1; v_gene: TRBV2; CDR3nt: TGTGCCAGCATTAGTGCCGGTCCCGGGGAGCAGTTCTTC; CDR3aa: CASISAGPGEQFF
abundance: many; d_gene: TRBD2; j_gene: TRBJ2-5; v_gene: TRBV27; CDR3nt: TGTGCCAGCAGTTTAAGGCGGGAGGGCCAAGAGACCCAGTACTTC; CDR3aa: CASSLRREGQETQYF
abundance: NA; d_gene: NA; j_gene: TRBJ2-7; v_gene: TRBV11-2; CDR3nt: TGTGCCAGCAGCTCACGGACTGGTTACTACGAGCAGTACTTC; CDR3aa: CASSSRTGYYEQYF
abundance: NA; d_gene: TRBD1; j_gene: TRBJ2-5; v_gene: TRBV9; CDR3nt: TGTGCCAGCAGCGTAGGGACAGGGAAGGAGCAAGAGACCCAGTACTTC; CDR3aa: CASSVGTGKEQETQYF
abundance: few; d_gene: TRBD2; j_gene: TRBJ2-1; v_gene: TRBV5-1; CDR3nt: TGCGCCAGCAGCCAAACTAGCGGGAGGGCCGATGAGCAGTTCTTC; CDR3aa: CASSQTSGRADEQFF
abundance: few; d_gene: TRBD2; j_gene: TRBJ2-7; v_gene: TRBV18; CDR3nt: TGTGCCAGCTCACCAAGTCTAGCGGAACTCTACGAGCAGTACTTC; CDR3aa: CASSPSLAELYEQYF
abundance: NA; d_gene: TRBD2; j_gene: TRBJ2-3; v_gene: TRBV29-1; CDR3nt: TGCAGCGTTGGCTCACTAGCGGGGGCCCATAGCACAGATACGCAGTATTTT; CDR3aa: CSVGSLAGAHSTDTQYF
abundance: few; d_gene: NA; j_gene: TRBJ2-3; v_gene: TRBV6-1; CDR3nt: TGTGCCAGCAGTGAACGGCATTCCGATACGCAGTATTTT; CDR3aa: CASSERHSDTQYF
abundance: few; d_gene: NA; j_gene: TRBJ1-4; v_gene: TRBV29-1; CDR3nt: TGCAGCGTTGAAGGGGCGGGACAAGCTACTAATGAAAAACTGTTTTTT; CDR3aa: CSVEGAGQATNEKLFF
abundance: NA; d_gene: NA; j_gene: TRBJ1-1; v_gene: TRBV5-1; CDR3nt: TGCGCCAGCAGCGCCGGGACCGTGGGGGACACTGAAGCTTTCTTT; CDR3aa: CASSAGTVGDTEAFF